This T cell receptor beta chain emerged from a study of memory B cells and T cells in multiple sclerosis. Findings and caveats of the study: Compartments had unequal clone-set sizes, affecting shared clonotype counts.

Germline lookup yields CDR1 SGHRS and CDR2 YFSETQ. CDR3 length: 14 amino acids. The V gene lost 4 bases and the J gene lost 1 base, with 11 bases spanning the gap. Here immunoSEQ multiplex PCR was the method, and the copy in TCRdb shows in-frame clones only, minus some. The profile shows 35,000 to 55,000 clones, over 70% of them singletons. CFSE-dim autoproliferating and CFSE-high non-proliferating T cells from unstimulated culture were sequenced separately. Replicate wells were pooled after 6 to 8 days of stimulus-free culture of fewer than 65 million CFSE-labeled PBMCs. PBMCs were labeled with around 0.55 uM CFSE and cultured without exogenous stimuli. This clone showed up just a few times. Its antigen is unidentified.

The chain joins TRBV5-1 to TRBJ1-1; no definite D call. This clonotype originated in a human donor with multiple sclerosis. The specimen sequenced was PBMCs from blood kept in culture. CDR3 region: CASSPRWGNTEAFF. CDR3 sequence (DNA): TGCGCCAGCAGCCCCAGGTGGGGGAACACTGAAGCTTTCTTT. The variable domain in full, with the rest retrieved from reference TRBV5-1 and TRBJ1-1, is KAGVTQTPRYLIKTRGQQVTLSCSPISGHRSVSWYQQTPGQGLQFLFEYFSETQRNKGNFPGRFSGRQFSNSRSEMNVSTLELGDSALYLCASSPRWGNTEAFFGQGTRLTVV.